Included here is one T cell receptor beta chain sequence, with context. This entry is derived from a study of blood T cell repertoires in COVID-19. The CDR3 is 16 residues long. Germline V gene sequence: CDR1 MGHRA, CDR2 YSYEKL. Trimming cost V 0 bases and J 9 bases, with 18 bases left between them. Clones were read by immunoSEQ multiplex PCR, and TCRdb kept only the in-frame ones, dropping some. The sample yields more than 150,000 clones, about 87% seen once. V and J are TRBV4-1 and TRBJ2-1; D perhaps matches TRBD1 (6 bases). The source of this sequence is a man between 60 and 75 years old with COVID-19, enrolled during active disease. The sample comprised peripheral blood. As DNA, the CDR3 is TGCGCCAGCAGCCAAGAAGGGGGACGGACCCTCTCTGAGCAGTTCTTC. Translating it yields CASSQEGGRTLSEQFF.